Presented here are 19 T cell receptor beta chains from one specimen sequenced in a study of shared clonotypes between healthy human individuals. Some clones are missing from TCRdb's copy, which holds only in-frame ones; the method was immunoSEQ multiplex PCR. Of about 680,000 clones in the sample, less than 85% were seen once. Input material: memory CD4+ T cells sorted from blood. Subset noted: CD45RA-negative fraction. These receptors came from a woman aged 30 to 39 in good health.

CDR3 in amino acids: CASSVRGQGIYEQYF. Written as DNA, the CDR3 is TGTGCCAGCAGTGTTAGGGGACAGGGTATTTACGAGCAGTACTTC. The chain links TRBV2 to TRBJ2-7; TRBD1 aligns across 9 bases. Germline V gene sequence: CDR1 SNHLY, CDR2 FYNNEI. The junction had 8 bases not matched to a gene; V was cut back by 4 bases and J by 4 bases. The CDR3 has 15 amino acids.

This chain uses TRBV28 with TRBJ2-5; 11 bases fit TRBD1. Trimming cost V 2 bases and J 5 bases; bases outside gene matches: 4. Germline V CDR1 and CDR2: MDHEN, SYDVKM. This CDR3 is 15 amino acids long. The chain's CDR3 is CASSLRGQGVETQYF. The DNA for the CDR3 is TGTGCCAGCAGTTTAAGGGGACAGGGGGTGGAGACCCAGTACTTC.

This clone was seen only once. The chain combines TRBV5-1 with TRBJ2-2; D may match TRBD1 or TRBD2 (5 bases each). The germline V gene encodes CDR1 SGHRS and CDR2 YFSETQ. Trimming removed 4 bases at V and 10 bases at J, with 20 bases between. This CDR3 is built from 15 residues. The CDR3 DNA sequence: TGCGCCAGCAGCCCCTACGGGACGGCCGAAGTGGAGCTGTTTTTT. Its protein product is CASSPYGTAEVELFF.

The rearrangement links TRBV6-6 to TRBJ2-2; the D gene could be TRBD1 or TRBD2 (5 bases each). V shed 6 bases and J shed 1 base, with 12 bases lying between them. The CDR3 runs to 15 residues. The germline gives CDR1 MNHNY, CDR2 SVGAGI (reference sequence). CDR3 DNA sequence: TGTGCCAGCAGGCCGGGACGGCAGAACACCGGGGAGCTGTTTTTT. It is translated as CASRPGRQNTGELFF.

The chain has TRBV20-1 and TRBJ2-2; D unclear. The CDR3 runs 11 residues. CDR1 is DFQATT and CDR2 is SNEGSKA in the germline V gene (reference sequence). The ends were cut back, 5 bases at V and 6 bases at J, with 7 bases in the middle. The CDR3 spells CSASPPGELFF. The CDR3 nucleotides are TGCAGTGCTTCCCCCCCCGGGGAGCTGTTTTTT.

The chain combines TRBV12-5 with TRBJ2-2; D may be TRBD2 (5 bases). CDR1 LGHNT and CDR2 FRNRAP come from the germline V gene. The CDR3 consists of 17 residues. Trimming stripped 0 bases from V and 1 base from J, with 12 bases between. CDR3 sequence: CASGLVLGRGNTGELFF. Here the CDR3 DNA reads TGTGCTAGTGGTTTGGTACTGGGGAGAGGGAACACCGGGGAGCTGTTTTTT. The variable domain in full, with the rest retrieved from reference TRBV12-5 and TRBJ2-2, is DARVTQTPRHKVTEMGQEVTMRCQPILGHNTVFWYRQTMMQGLELLAYFRNRAPLDDSGMPKDRFSAEMPDATLATLKIQPSEPRDSAVYFCASGLVLGRGNTGELFFGEGSRLTVL.

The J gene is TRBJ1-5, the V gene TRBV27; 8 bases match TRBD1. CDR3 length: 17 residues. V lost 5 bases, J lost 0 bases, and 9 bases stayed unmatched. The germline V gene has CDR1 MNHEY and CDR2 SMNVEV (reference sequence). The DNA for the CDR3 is TGTGCCAGCAGTCCAGGACAGGGCATTTATAGCAATCAGCCCCAGCATTTT. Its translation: CASSPGQGIYSNQPQHF.

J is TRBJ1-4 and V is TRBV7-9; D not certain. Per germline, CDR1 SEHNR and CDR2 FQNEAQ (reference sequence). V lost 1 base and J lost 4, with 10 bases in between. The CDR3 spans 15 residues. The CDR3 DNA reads TGTGCCAGCAGCTTAGGGGAAGCCTTTAATGAAAAACTGTTTTTT. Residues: CASSLGEAFNEKLFF.

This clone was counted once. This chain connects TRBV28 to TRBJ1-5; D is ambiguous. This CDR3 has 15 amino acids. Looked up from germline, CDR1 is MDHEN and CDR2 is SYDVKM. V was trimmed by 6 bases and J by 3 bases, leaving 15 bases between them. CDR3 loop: CASSPGRSFNQPQHF. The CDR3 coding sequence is TGTGCCAGCAGCCCCGGACGGAGTTTCAATCAGCCCCAGCATTTT.

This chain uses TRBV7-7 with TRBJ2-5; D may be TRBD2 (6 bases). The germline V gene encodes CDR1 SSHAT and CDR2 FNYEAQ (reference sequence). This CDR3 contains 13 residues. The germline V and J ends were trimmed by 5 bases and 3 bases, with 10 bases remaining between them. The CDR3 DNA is TGTGCCAGCAGCCGCGGGGAGGAAGAGACCCAGTACTTC. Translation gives CASSRGEEETQYF.

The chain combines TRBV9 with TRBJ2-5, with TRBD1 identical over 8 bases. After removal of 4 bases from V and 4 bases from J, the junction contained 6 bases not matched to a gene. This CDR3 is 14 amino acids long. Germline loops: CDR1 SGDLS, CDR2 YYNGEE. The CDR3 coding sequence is TGTGCCAGCAGCTCACAGGGGGGAATAGAGACCCAGTACTTC. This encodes CASSSQGGIETQYF.

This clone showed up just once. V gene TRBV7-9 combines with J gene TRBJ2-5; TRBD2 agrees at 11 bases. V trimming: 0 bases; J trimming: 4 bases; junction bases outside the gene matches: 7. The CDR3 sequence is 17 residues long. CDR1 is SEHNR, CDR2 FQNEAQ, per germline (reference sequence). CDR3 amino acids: CASSLAEVAGGRETQYF. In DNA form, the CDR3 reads TGTGCCAGCAGCTTAGCGGAAGTAGCGGGAGGGCGAGAGACCCAGTACTTC.

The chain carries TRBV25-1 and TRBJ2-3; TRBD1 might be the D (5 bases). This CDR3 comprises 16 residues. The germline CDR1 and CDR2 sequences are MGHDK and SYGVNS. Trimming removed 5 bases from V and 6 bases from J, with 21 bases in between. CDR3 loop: CASSTREIGRPDTQYF. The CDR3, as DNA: TGTGCCAGCAGTACCAGGGAAATCGGCCGTCCCGATACGCAGTATTTT.

CDR3 region: CASSLGGTETQYF. The CDR3 DNA sequence: TGTGCCAGCTCACTGGGAGGGACAGAGACCCAGTACTTC. This chain joins TRBV18 and TRBJ2-5; 7 bases are a match to TRBD2. The germline CDR1 and CDR2 sequences are KGHSH and LQKENI. CDR3 length: 13 amino acids. V lost 4 bases, J lost 4 bases, and 3 bases stayed unmatched.

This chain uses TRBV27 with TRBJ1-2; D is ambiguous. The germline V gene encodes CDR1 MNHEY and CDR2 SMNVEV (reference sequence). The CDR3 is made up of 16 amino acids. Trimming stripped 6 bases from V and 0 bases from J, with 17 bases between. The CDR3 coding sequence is TGTGCCAGCAGCATCAGGTATCCACCAGCTAACTATGGCTACACCTTC. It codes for CASSIRYPPANYGYTF.

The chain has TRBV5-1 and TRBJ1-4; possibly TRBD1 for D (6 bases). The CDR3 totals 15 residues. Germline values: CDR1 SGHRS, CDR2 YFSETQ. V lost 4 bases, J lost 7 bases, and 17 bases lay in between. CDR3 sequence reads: CASSRVQGPIEKLFF. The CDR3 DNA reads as TGCGCCAGCAGCCGTGTCCAGGGGCCGATTGAAAAACTGTTTTTT.

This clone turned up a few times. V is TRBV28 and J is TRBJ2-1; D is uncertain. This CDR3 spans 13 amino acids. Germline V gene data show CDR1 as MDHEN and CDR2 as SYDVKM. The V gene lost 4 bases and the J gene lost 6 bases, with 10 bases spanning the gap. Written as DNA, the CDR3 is TGTGCCAGCAGTTACCCCGGCCTCAATGAGCAGTTCTTC. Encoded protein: CASSYPGLNEQFF.

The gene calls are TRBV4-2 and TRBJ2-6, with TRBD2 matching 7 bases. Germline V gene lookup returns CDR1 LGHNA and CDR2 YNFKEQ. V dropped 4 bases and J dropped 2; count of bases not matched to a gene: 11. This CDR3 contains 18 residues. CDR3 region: CASSRPLRELAGANVLTF. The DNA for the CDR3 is TGTGCCAGCAGCCGTCCGCTGCGGGAGTTGGCTGGGGCCAACGTCCTGACTTTC.

The CDR3 nucleotides read TGCGCCAGCAGCGGACAGGGGGCTGGGGGCTACACCTTC. Its protein is CASSGQGAGGYTF. The chain is built from TRBV5-1 and TRBJ1-2; TRBD1 matches at 11 bases. Germline values: CDR1 SGHRS, CDR2 YFSETQ. V was pared by 4 bases and J by 8 bases, with 4 bases of the junction left unmatched. The CDR3 covers 13 residues.